This record concerns one T cell receptor beta chain sequence. Its cognate antigen is unknown. Use of 60 Vbeta and 13 Jbeta primers characterized the PCR. The repertoire was sequenced with immunoSEQ multiplex PCR; TCRdb's copy has only in-frame clones and lacks some. Recorded here are about 64,000 clones; the top ten clones represent 3.6%. The sample belongs to a study of cytomegalovirus exposure and HLA in healthy donors. Study as a whole: An analysis done earlier identified some 120 million unique TCR beta sequences from roughly 190 million T cells. An early release of data contained approximately 80 million unique TCRs, which came from HLA-typed donors. Study results and caveats: Earlier findings revealed that most TCR beta V segments proved productive either about 87% or about 30% of the time. Association with HLA alleles at 0.05 false discovery rate was found for around 15,000 TCR beta sequences in a later analysis.

V was clipped by 6 bases and J by 4 bases; unmatched bases: 7. Germline loops: CDR1 MNHEY, CDR2 SMNVEV (reference sequence). CDR3 length: 15 amino acids. The chain couples TRBV27 to TRBJ1-5; TRBD1 matches 9 bases. Sequencing used PBMCs. The sequence was obtained from a woman between 18 and 29 years old in good health and CMV-seronegative. Here the CDR3 reads CASRIGTGTNQPQHF. As DNA, the CDR3 is TGTGCCAGCAGAATAGGGACAGGGACGAATCAGCCCCAGCATTTT.